This entry concerns a single T cell receptor beta chain. Its antigen is as yet unknown. Reverse transcribing all isolated RNA meant expressed TCRB transcripts were sequenced. Sequencing used immunoSEQ multiplex PCR; TCRdb keeps in-frame clones, though not all of them. Here the sample spans some 120,000 clones, around a sixth being singletons. The data stem from a study of beta chain features in type 1 diabetes. Study summary: Patient and healthy donor groups were alike in age, gender and cell yields. Study results and caveats: Significant though moderate, a shortening of TCRB CDR3s appeared in all four CD4+ subsets of Type 1 diabetes patients. Fewer insertions but more deletions were seen at VDJ junctions in type 1 diabetes patients.

Trimming stripped 3 bases from V and 2 bases from J, with 8 bases between. The CDR3 consists of 12 residues. Per germline, CDR1 GTSNPN and CDR2 SVGIG (reference sequence). The receptor's source is a man aged 18 to 30 with type 1 diabetes. The chain couples TRBV30 to TRBJ2-7; D is undetermined. The sequenced material came from central memory CD4+ T cells from blood. The CDR3 spells CAWSAGPYEQYF. The CDR3 DNA sequence: TGTGCCTGGAGCGCAGGACCCTACGAGCAGTACTTC.